This is a list of T cell receptor beta chains from one sample in a study of blood T cells in healthy people across ages. TCRdb redid the calling of the 5' RACE reads with MiXCR, one entry per CDR3 protein. Of 850,000 to 1,300,000 distinct CDR3 sequences listed, roughly 45% are singletons. Sequencing input: blood. Receptor source: a woman aged 55-70 years in good health. Each CDR3 is given with its conserved first and last residue. The order of the fields is D gene, V gene, J gene, clone size, CDR3 protein, CDR3 DNA. A D gene is named only where the DNA matches it firmly. Some rows have no size entry. The others give once, few or many, or a class for an expanded clone.

TRBD2	TRBV7-8	TRBJ2-5	once	CASSLFRLAGKDEQYF	TGTGCCAGCAGCTTATTCCGACTAGCGGGTAAGGATGAGCAGTACTTC
TRBD1	TRBV20-1	TRBJ2-1	-	CSARDHARDRVNNEQFF	TGCAGTGCTAGAGACCATGCCCGGGACAGGGTGAACAATGAGCAGTTCTTC
-	TRBV6-5	TRBJ2-7	-	CASSTGTLITYEQYF	TGTGCCAGCAGCACCGGGACTTTGATTACCTACGAGCAGTACTTC
TRBD2	TRBV7-9	TRBJ2-7	few	CASSWEGYEQYF	TGTGCCAGCAGCTGGGAGGGTTACGAGCAGTACTTC
-	TRBV7-9	TRBJ1-1	-	CASSLEQAFF	TGTGCCAGCAGCTTGGAACAAGCTTTCTTT
TRBD2	TRBV3-1	TRBJ2-1	few	CASSKRGLAGGNEQFF	TGTGCCAGCTCTAAAAGGGGGCTAGCGGGAGGCAATGAGCAGTTCTTC
-	TRBV13	TRBJ2-5	-	CASSLAAEPPGRQYF	TGTGCCAGCAGCTTAGCAGCGGAACCCCCGGGAAGGCAGTACTTC
-	TRBV27	TRBJ2-7	few	CASSFKGTHSYEQYF	TGTGCCAGCAGTTTTAAGGGGACTCATTCCTACGAGCAGTACTTC
TRBD1	TRBV24-1	TRBJ2-7	-	CATSDSTGNYEQYF	TGTGCCACCAGTGATTCGACAGGGAACTACGAGCAGTACTTC
TRBD1	TRBV29-1	TRBJ2-7	few	CSVDDREGEQYF	TGCAGCGTTGATGACAGGGAAGGGGAGCAGTACTTC
TRBD2	TRBV7-9	TRBJ2-7	-	CASSLTSHEQYF	TGTGCCAGCAGCTTGACTAGCCACGAGCAGTACTTC
TRBD2	TRBV28	TRBJ2-1	-	CASSLPGTSGTFNYNEQFF	TGTGCCAGCAGTCTTCCCGGGACTAGCGGGACGTTCAACTACAATGAGCAGTTCTTC
-	TRBV27	TRBJ1-2	-	CASSEWGANYGYTF	TGTGCCAGCAGTGAATGGGGAGCTAACTATGGCTACACCTTC
TRBD2	TRBV20-1	TRBJ2-3	few	CSARDLVGLSTDTQYF	TGCAGTGCTAGAGATCTTGTGGGACTAAGCACAGATACGCAGTATTTT
TRBD1	TRBV20-1	TRBJ1-6	few	CSARAGTGESPLHF	TGCAGTGCTAGAGCCGGGACAGGGGAATCACCCCTCCACTTT
TRBD2	TRBV7-2	TRBJ2-1	few	CASSSLAGLSYNEQFF	TGTGCCAGCAGCTCCTTAGCGGGGCTCTCCTACAATGAGCAGTTCTTC
TRBD1	TRBV20-1	TRBJ1-2	-	CSGQYRGGVSGYTF	TGCAGTGGACAATACAGGGGAGGGGTGAGCGGCTACACCTTC
-	TRBV11-2	TRBJ1-2	-	CASSLSVGQQAYGYTF	TGTGCCAGCAGCTTGTCCGTCGGACAGCAAGCCTATGGCTACACCTTC
TRBD1	TRBV27	TRBJ2-3	few	CASSHPGQGNTQYF	TGTGCCAGCAGCCACCCGGGACAGGGAAATACGCAGTATTTT
-	TRBV29-1	TRBJ2-1	few	CSTLGAEQFF	TGCAGCACGTTAGGGGCCGAGCAGTTCTTC
TRBD2	TRBV11-1	TRBJ2-3	-	CASSTAPTSGRTDTQYF	TGTGCCAGCAGTACCGCCCCCACTAGCGGGAGAACAGATACGCAGTATTTT
TRBD1	TRBV4-2	TRBJ2-1	-	CASSQLGTGGMDEQFF	TGTGCCAGCAGCCAACTTGGGACAGGGGGCATGGATGAGCAGTTCTTC
TRBD1	TRBV28	TRBJ1-1	-	CASSLLRTGDMNTEAFF	TGTGCCAGCAGCCTCCTCCGGACAGGTGATATGAACACTGAAGCTTTCTTT
-	TRBV5-1	TRBJ2-7	-	CASSEQGVNNEQYF	TGCGCCAGCAGCGAACAGGGAGTTAACAACGAGCAGTACTTC
-	TRBV6-2/TRBV6-3	TRBJ2-7	many	CASSFQSPTRAYEQYF	TGTGCCAGCAGTTTCCAATCCCCCACTAGAGCCTACGAGCAGTACTTC
-	TRBV15	TRBJ1-2	-	CATSRVETGPLYGYTF	TGTGCCACCAGCAGAGTAGAAACAGGGCCCCTCTATGGCTACACCTTC
TRBD2	TRBV10-3	TRBJ2-7	-	CAISFRGVNEQYF	TGTGCCATCAGCTTCCGGGGGGTAAACGAGCAGTACTTC
TRBD1	TRBV28	TRBJ2-7	few	CASRVWGQRYEQYF	TGTGCCAGCAGGGTCTGGGGACAGCGCTACGAGCAGTACTTC
TRBD2	TRBV29-1	TRBJ2-7	-	CSVTLTSRITYEQYF	TGCAGCGTTACTTTGACTAGCAGAATTACCTACGAGCAGTACTTC
-	TRBV28	TRBJ2-1	-	CASGTQFF	TGTGCCAGCGGGACTCAGTTCTTC
-	TRBV6-5	TRBJ2-7	few	CASSRGGPGEQYF	TGTGCCAGCAGTCGGGGTGGTCCCGGCGAGCAGTACTTC
-	TRBV7-3	TRBJ1-1	few	CASSPRDGVKAFF	TGTGCCAGCAGCCCACGGGACGGGGTAAAAGCTTTCTTT
TRBD1	TRBV27	TRBJ2-7	-	CASSFTGTGYYEQYF	TGTGCCAGCAGTTTCACCGGGACAGGGTACTACGAGCAGTACTTC
TRBD2	TRBV4-2	TRBJ2-3	-	CASSQDGVGGSGIVNTQYF	TGTGCCAGCAGCCAAGATGGGGTTGGTGGTAGCGGGATAGTAAATACGCAGTATTTT
TRBD1	TRBV7-2	TRBJ2-3	-	CARAYRGSTDTQYF	TGTGCCAGGGCCTACAGGGGCAGCACAGATACGCAGTATTTT
TRBD2	TRBV2	TRBJ2-7	-	CASSEAHRTSSYNEQYF	TGTGCCAGCAGTGAAGCGCATAGGACTAGCTCCTACAATGAGCAGTACTTC
TRBD1	TRBV3-1	TRBJ2-7	-	CASSPTDRGPYEQYF	TGTGCCAGCAGCCCCACGGACAGGGGGCCCTACGAGCAGTACTTC
-	TRBV5-1	TRBJ2-7	few	CASSLIGINYEQYF	TGCGCCAGCAGCTTGATCGGGATAAACTACGAGCAGTACTTC
TRBD1	TRBV25-1	TRBJ2-7	-	CASGGTGQGYEQYF	TGTGCCAGCGGTGGGACAGGGCAAGGCTACGAGCAGTACTTC
TRBD2	TRBV19	TRBJ2-5	-	CASGRLIGEQYF	TGTGCCAGCGGGAGGTTGATTGGTGAGCAGTACTTC
-	TRBV4-1	TRBJ1-2	-	CASGQARANYGYTF	TGCGCCAGCGGCCAAGCCAGGGCCAACTATGGCTACACCTTC
TRBD1	TRBV5-1	TRBJ1-1	-	CASSLKQGMNTEAFF	TGCGCCAGCAGCCTGAAACAGGGGATGAACACTGAAGCTTTCTTT
-	TRBV9	TRBJ2-3	-	CASSVVVWSTDTQYF	TGTGCCAGCAGCGTAGTCGTCTGGAGCACAGATACGCAGTATTTT
-	TRBV27	TRBJ2-3	-	CASTDSRTQYF	TGTGCCAGCACTGACAGTCGGACGCAGTATTTT
-	TRBV6-1	TRBJ1-1	-	CATRRSVNTEAFF	TGTGCCACCCGGAGGTCGGTGAACACTGAAGCTTTCTTT
TRBD2	TRBV28	TRBJ2-7	few	CASSLRGSGGSYEQYF	TGTGCCAGCAGTTTAAGGGGTTCGGGAGGGTCCTACGAGCAGTACTTC
TRBD2	TRBV24-1	TRBJ2-1	-	CATSDSGLAGGRGGDEQFF	TGTGCCACCAGTGATTCCGGGCTAGCGGGAGGGCGAGGTGGTGATGAGCAGTTCTTC
TRBD2	TRBV7-3	TRBJ2-3	few	CASSTLAASTDTQYF	TGTGCCAGCAGCACACTAGCGGCTAGCACAGATACGCAGTATTTT
-	TRBV20-1	TRBJ2-3	-	CSAEGPATDTQYF	TGCAGTGCTGAAGGACCGGCCACAGATACGCAGTATTTT
TRBD1	TRBV12-3/TRBV12-4	TRBJ1-2	-	CASSLRGQGAQGYTF	TGTGCCAGCAGTTTACGGGGACAGGGGGCCCAAGGCTACACCTTC
-	TRBV18	TRBJ2-2	-	CASSPLGAPRTGELFF	TGTGCCAGCTCACCACTGGGGGCTCCGAGGACCGGGGAGCTGTTTTTT
TRBD1	TRBV27	TRBJ2-7	-	CASRRSRQGLEPYEQYF	TGTGCCAGCAGAAGATCGCGACAGGGTTTGGAGCCCTACGAGCAGTACTTC
TRBD2	TRBV10-3	TRBJ2-7	few	CAITAAGEAYEQYF	TGTGCCATCACCGCGGCGGGAGAGGCCTACGAGCAGTACTTC